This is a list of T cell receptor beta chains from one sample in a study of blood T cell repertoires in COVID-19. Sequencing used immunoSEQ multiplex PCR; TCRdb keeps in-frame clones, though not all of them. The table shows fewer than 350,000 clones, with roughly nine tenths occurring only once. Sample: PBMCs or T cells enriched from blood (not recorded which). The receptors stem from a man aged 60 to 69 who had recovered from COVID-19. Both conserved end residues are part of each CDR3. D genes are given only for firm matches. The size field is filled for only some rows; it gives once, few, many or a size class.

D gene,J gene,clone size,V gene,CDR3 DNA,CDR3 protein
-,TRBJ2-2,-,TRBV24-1,TGTGCCACCAGTGATTTGACTACGAACACCGGGGAGCTGTTTTTT,CATSDLTTNTGELFF
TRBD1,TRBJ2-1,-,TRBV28,TGTGCCAGCAGTCGCCACAGGGGGAATGAGCAGTTCTTC,CASSRHRGNEQFF
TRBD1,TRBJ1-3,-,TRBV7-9,TGTGCCAGCAGTAAAGGACAGGGAGGATCGGGAAACACCATATATTTT,CASSKGQGGSGNTIYF
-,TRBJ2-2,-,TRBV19,TGTGCCAGTAGAAGAGGGGGTGGGAACACCGGGGAGCTGTTTTTT,CASRRGGGNTGELFF
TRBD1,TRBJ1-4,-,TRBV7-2,TGTGCCAGCAGCCCCACCGCCGGGACAGGGCTTGAAAAACTGTTTTTT,CASSPTAGTGLEKLFF
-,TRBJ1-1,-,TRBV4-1,TGCGCCAGCAGCCTCAAGCCAGGGCGGTACACTGAAGCTTTCTTT,CASSLKPGRYTEAFF
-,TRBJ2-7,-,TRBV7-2,TGTGCCAGCAGCTTAATCCCAGGAACAACCTACGAGCAGTACTTC,CASSLIPGTTYEQYF
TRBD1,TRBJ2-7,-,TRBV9,TGTGCCAGCAGCGTCCGACAGGGTTGGGAGCAGTACTTC,CASSVRQGWEQYF
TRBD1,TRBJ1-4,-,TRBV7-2,TGTGCCAGCAGCGGACAGGGAGGGACTAATGAAAAACTGTTTTTT,CASSGQGGTNEKLFF
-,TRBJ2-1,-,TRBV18,TGTGCCAGCTCACGTCGGTCAGGGAAGTCCAATGAGCAGTTCTTC,CASSRRSGKSNEQFF
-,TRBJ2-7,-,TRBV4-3,TGCGCCAGCAGCCCTGGGAGGACAGGTCAAATCTACGAGCAGTACTTC,CASSPGRTGQIYEQYF
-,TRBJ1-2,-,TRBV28,TGTGCCAGCAGTTTAACTGGGGAGGGCTACACCTTC,CASSLTGEGYTF
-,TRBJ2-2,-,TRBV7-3,TGTGCCAGCAGCTTAAATGGCGGGACGAACACCGGGGAGCTGTTTTTT,CASSLNGGTNTGELFF
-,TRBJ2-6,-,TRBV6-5,TGTGCCAGCAGTTATGAGGAGGGAGGGGCCAACGTCCTGACTTTC,CASSYEEGGANVLTF
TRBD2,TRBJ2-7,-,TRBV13,TGTGCCAGCAGCTTGGGCCTAGCGGGAGCCGAGCAGTACTTC,CASSLGLAGAEQYF
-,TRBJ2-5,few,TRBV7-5,TGTGTCAGAAGCATACCGACTAGCGGGAGATGGGAGACCCAGTACTTC,CVRSIPTSGRWETQYF
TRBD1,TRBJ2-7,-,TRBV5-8,TGTGCCAGCAGCTTGACAGGGGGGACCTCCTACGAGCAGTACTTC,CASSLTGGTSYEQYF
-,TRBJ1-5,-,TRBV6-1,TGTGCCAGCGGACAAGGGGAAGGGAAGAATCAGCCCCAGCATTTT,CASGQGEGKNQPQHF
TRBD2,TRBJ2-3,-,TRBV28,TGTGCCAGCAGTTTACCGGGGGGGATAGATACGCAGTATTTT,CASSLPGGIDTQYF
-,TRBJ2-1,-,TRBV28,TGTGCCAGCAGGCCTGGGGCCTCCTACAATGAGCAGTTCTTC,CASRPGASYNEQFF
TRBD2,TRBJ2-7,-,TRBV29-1,TGCAGCGGAGCGGGGGGGCGAGGGGACGAGCAGTACTTC,CSGAGGRGDEQYF
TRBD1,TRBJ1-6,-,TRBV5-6,TGTGCCAGCAGCTCGGACAGGGGGTTCAATAATTCACCCCTCCACTTT,CASSSDRGFNNSPLHF
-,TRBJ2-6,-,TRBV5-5,TGTGCCAGCAGCTTACTTGGGGGGTGGGTCTCTGGGGCCAACGTCCTGACTTTC,CASSLLGGWVSGANVLTF
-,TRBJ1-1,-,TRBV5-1,TGCGCCAGCAGCTTGCAGGGTGGGGAAACTGAAGCTTTCTTT,CASSLQGGETEAFF
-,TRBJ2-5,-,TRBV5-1,TGCGCCAGCAGCAACCAGGGGGAGACCCAGTACTTC,CASSNQGETQYF
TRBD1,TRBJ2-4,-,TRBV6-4,TGTGCCAGCAGTGACAAGAGTCCGGGACAGGGGAGGGTGGACATTCAGTACTTC,CASSDKSPGQGRVDIQYF
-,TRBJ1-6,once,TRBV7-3,TGTGCCAGCAGCTTTGACAGGAATTCACCCCTCCACTTT,CASSFDRNSPLHF
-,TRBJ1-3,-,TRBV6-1,TGTGCCAGCAGTGACCAGGGACTTTTTGGAAACACCATATATTTT,CASSDQGLFGNTIYF
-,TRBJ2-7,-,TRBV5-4,TGTGCCAGCAGCTCGGGGACTCCTTCGATCTACGAGCAGTACTTC,CASSSGTPSIYEQYF
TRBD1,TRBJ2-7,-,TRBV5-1,TGCGCCAGCAGCTGGGGGGACAGGGACTTTTCCGGCGAGCAGTACTTC,CASSWGDRDFSGEQYF
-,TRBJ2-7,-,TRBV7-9,TGTGCCAGCAGCTTAGAGCGGACCGGCAGAACCTACGAGCAGTACTTC,CASSLERTGRTYEQYF
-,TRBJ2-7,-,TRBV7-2,TGTGCCAGCAGCTTCGGCAGGGGTGGCGAGCAGTACTTC,CASSFGRGGEQYF
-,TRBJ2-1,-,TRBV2,TGTGCCAGCAGTGATTGGGCGAACAAGCAGTTCTTC,CASSDWANKQFF
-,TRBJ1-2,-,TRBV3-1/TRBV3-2,TGTGCCAGCAGCCAAGGTACAGCACAACACCATTATAACTATGGCTACACCTTC,CASSQGTAQHHYNYGYTF
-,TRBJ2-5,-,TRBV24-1,TGTGCCACCAGTGATGCCTCGACCGGCGGCTTAAGCGGGGAGACCCAGTACTTC,CATSDASTGGLSGETQYF
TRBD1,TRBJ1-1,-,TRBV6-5,TGTGCCAGCAGCGCGGACAGGGTCCCCAGTGAAGCTTTCTTT,CASSADRVPSEAFF
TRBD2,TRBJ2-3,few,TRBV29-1,TGCAGCGTTCATTCTCCTAGCGGGAGAGCAGATACGCAGTATTTT,CSVHSPSGRADTQYF
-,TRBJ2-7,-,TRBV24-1,TGTGCCACCAGTGATCCTTACTACGAGCAGTACTTC,CATSDPYYEQYF
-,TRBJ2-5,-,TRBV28,TGTGCCACCCTCGTACAGCCGACCCAAGAGACCCAGTACTTC,CATLVQPTQETQYF
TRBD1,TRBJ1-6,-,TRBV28,TGTGCCAGCAGAGCCCGGGGGACAGGGAGGCATTCACCCCTCCACTTT,CASRARGTGRHSPLHF
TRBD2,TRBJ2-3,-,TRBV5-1,TGCGCCAGCAGGACTAGCGGGGGAAGCACAGATACGCAGTATTTT,CASRTSGGSTDTQYF
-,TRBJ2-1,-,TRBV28,TGTGCCAGCAGTTTAGCGGGCTACAATGAGCAGTTCTTC,CASSLAGYNEQFF
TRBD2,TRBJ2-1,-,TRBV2,TGTGCCAGCAGTGATGAGACTAGCGGGAACTCCTACAATGAGCAGTTCTTC,CASSDETSGNSYNEQFF
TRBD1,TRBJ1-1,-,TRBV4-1,TGCGCCAGCAGCCAAGATTCCCCAGGGGGCACTGAAGCTTTCTTT,CASSQDSPGGTEAFF
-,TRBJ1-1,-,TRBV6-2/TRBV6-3,TGTGCCAGCAGTAAGACAGGCCCCCCTGAAGCTTTCTTT,CASSKTGPPEAFF
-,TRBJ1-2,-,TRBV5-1,TGCGCCAGCAGCTTGGGCGGTGGCAGTGACTATGGCTACACCTTC,CASSLGGGSDYGYTF
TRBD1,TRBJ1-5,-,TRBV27,TGTGCCAGCAGTACCCTACAGGGGACCCAGCCCCAGCATTTT,CASSTLQGTQPQHF
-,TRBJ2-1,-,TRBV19,TGTGCCAGTAGTATAGGGAGGGATCCCTACAATGAGCAGTTCTTC,CASSIGRDPYNEQFF
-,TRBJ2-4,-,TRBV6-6,TGTGCCAGCACCAAGGGGGGGGTCCTAGCCAAAAACATTCAGTACTTC,CASTKGGVLAKNIQYF
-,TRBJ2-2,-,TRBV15,TGTGCCACCAGCAGACCCCAGGGAAGGGAGAACACCGGGGAGCTGTTTTTT,CATSRPQGRENTGELFF